The following is a T cell receptor beta chain sequence with its context. This sample stems from a study of technical replicates of blood from several donors. Germline V gene sequence: CDR1 MGHDK, CDR2 SYGVNS. The CDR3 loop spans 11 amino acids. With 7 bases clipped from V and 9 bases from J, the junction kept 5 bases outside the gene matches. TCRdb's copy holds only in-frame clones and misses some; the assay was immunoSEQ multiplex PCR. The sample lists tens of thousands of clones, 92% occurring once. This clonotype was obtained from a human donor in good health. The gene calls are TRBV25-1 and TRBJ2-5, with 7 bases aligning to TRBD1. The specimen was T cells isolated from PBMCs. The CDR3 region has the DNA TGTGCCAGCATCCTAACAGGGGCCCAGTACTTC. Amino acids: CASILTGAQYF.